This T cell receptor beta chain was sequenced during a study of T cells expressing NK-cell markers. The wider study: Seropositivity for HCMV was found in most of the eight sequenced donors, with one seronegative. Regarding the study as a whole: A range of 1.0-7.0% of CD8+ T cells consisted of dominant NKG2C+ clonotypes in a handful of donors. These clonotypes additionally ranked first within the CD3+CD56-NKG2C+ fraction of four donors.

Comments on this clonotype: The antigen remains undetermined.

From the 5' RACE reads, TCRdb lists one entry per CDR3 protein and no DNA. The sample table sets out about 380,000 distinct CDR3 sequences. The receptor comes from a man aged 18-75 years in good health. What was sequenced was blood T cells: a sorted CD56 or NKG2C T cell subset, CD4+ or CD8+ T cells, or bulk PBMC T cells (not recorded which).

The CDR3 protein is CASSARGLLNEKLFF. This chain joins TRBV9 and TRBJ1-4; the TCRdb call, TRBD1, lacks DNA for checking. Per germline, CDR1 SGDLS and CDR2 YYNGEE. CDR3 length: 15 amino acids.